The present entry profiles one T cell receptor (beta chain) with its context. Antigen specificity is unknown. V was pared by 5 bases and J by 5 bases, with 19 bases between. The CDR3 is made up of 15 amino acids. The germline V gene encodes CDR1 SGHRS and CDR2 YFSETQ. The sample is drawn from a study of post-analysis software for immune sequencing data. Unique molecular identifiers featured in each of the TCR beta cDNA libraries. TCRdb re-called the PCR reads with MiXCR, one entry per CDR3 protein. Of some 890,000 distinct CDR3 sequences listed, about 53% are singletons. Study outcomes and limitations: Five or six TRBV segments, TRBV5-6, TRBV5-1 and TRBV20-1 among them, were found more frequent in patients than controls.

The TCR was taken from a girl between 10 and 17 years old with multiple sclerosis. The chain carries TRBV5-1 and TRBJ1-1; possibly TRBD1 for D (6 bases). The sequencing sample was made of blood. CDR3 DNA: TGCGCCAGCAGTCCCGTTCCGGGACAAGCAACTGAAGCTTTCTTT. It encodes CASSPVPGQATEAFF.